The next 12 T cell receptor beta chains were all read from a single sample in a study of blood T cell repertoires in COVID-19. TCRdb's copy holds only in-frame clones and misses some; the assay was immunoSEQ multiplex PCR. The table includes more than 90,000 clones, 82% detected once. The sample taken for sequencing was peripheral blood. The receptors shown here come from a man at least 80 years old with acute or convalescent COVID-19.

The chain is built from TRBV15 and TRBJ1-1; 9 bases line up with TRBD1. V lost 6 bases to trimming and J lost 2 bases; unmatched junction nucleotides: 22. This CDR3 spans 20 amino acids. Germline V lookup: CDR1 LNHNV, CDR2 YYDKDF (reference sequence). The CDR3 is CATRKDSPTGGAGTNTEAFF. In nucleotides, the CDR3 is TGTGCCACCAGAAAGGACTCTCCTACAGGGGGCGCGGGGACTAACACTGAAGCTTTCTTT.

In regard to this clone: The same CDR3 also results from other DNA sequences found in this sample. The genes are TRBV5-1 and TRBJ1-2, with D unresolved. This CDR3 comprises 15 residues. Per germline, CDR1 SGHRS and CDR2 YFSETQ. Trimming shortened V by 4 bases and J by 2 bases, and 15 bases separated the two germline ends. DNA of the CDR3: TGCGCCAGCAGCCCGGGAGACCGGGGAAACTATGGCTACACCTTC. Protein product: CASSPGDRGNYGYTF.

The DNA for the CDR3 is TGCAGCGTTGAAGACGGACTTGAAGCTTTCTTT. This translates into CSVEDGLEAFF. The chain joins TRBV29-1 to TRBJ1-1; no clear D. CDR1 SQVTM and CDR2 ANQGSEA come from the germline V gene. CDR3 length equals 11 residues. Trimming took 0 bases from V and 7 from J, leaving 6 bases between them.

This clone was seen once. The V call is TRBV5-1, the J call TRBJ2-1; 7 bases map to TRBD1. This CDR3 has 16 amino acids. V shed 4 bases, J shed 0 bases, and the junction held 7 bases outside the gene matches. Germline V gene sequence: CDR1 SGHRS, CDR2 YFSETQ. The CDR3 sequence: CASSTQTGSSYNEQFF. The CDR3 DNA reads TGCGCCAGCAGCACGCAGACAGGGAGCTCCTACAATGAGCAGTTCTTC.

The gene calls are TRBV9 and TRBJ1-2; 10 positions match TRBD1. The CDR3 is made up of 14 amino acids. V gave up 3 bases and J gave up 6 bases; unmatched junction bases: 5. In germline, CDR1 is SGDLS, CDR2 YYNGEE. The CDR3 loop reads CASSARTGGDGYTF. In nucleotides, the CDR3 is TGTGCCAGCAGCGCTCGGACAGGGGGAGATGGCTACACCTTC.

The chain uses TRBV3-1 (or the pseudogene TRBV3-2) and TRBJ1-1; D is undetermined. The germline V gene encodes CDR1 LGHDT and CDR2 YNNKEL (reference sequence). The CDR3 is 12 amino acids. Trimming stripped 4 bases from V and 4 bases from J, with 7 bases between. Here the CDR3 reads CASSPRATEAFF. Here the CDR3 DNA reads TGTGCCAGCAGCCCGAGGGCCACTGAAGCTTTCTTT.

CDR3 in amino acids: CSVTGSSYEQYF. CDR3 coding DNA: TGCAGCGTCACCGGGAGCTCCTACGAGCAGTACTTC. The rearrangement joins TRBV29-1 to TRBJ2-7; D possibly corresponds to TRBD2 (6 bases). There are 12 residues in the CDR3. Germline-derived CDR1 and CDR2 are SQVTM and ANQGSEA. Trimming cost V 6 bases and J 0 bases, with 9 bases left between them.

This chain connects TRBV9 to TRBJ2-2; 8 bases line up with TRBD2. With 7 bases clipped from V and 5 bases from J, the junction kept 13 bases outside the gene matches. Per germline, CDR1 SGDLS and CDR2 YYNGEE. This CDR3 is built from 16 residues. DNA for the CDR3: TGTGCCAGCTCCTCCCGTCGGGGGGGTGGGACCGGGGAGCTGTTTTTT. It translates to CASSSRRGGGTGELFF.

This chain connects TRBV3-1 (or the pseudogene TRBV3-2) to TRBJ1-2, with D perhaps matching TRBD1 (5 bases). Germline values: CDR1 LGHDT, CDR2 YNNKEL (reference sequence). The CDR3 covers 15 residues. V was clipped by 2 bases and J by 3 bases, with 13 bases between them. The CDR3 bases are TGTGCCAGCAGCCAACAGGGCAGGGAGGACTATGGCTACACCTTC. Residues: CASSQQGREDYGYTF.

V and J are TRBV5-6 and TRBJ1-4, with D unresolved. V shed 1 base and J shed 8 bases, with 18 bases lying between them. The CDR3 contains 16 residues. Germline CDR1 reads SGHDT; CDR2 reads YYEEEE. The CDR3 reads CASSLFNTVPGEKLFF. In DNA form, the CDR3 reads TGTGCCAGCAGCTTGTTCAACACGGTGCCGGGAGAAAAACTGTTTTTT. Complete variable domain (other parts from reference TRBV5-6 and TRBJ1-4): DAGVTQSPTHLIKTRGQQVTLRCSPKSGHDTVSWYQQALGQGPQFIFQYYEEEERQRGNFPDRFSGHQFPNYSSELNVNALLLGDSALYLCASSLFNTVPGEKLFFGSGTQLSVL.

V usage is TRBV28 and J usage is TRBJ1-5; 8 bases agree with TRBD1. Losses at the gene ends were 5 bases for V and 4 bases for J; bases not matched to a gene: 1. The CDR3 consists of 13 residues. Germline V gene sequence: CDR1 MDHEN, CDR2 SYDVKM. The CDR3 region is CASSRTGNQPQHF. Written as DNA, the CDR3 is TGTGCCAGCAGTCGGACAGGGAATCAGCCCCAGCATTTT.

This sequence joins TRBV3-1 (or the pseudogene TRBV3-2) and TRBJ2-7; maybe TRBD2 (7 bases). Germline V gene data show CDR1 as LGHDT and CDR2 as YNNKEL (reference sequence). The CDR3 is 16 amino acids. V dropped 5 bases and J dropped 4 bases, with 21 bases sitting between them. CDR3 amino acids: CASSVAQGREWYEQYF. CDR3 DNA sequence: TGTGCCAGCAGCGTCGCCCAGGGGCGGGAGTGGTACGAGCAGTACTTC.